Listed below are T cell receptor beta chains from one sample, sequenced in a study of blood T cell repertoires in COVID-19. Clones were read by immunoSEQ multiplex PCR, and TCRdb kept only the in-frame ones, dropping some. Of about 140,000 clones listed, around three quarters were seen once; the top ten hold 3% to 4.5%. The sequencing sample was made of peripheral blood. The receptors were gathered from a man between 60 and 75 years old with acute or convalescent COVID-19. Each CDR3 is given with its conserved first and last residue. The D gene is left open where the match is weak. Size values are once, few and many counts, or a class for expanded clones, and some rows have none.

>-|TRBD1|TRBJ1-4|TRBV7-2
TGTGCCAGCAGCAGGGACAGGGGGAGTGAAAAACTGTTTTTT
CASSRDRGSEKLFF
>once|TRBD1|TRBJ2-7|TRBV30
TGTGCCTGGCAGAACAGGGGCTCCTACGAGCAGTACTTC
CAWQNRGSYEQYF
>-|-|TRBJ1-4|TRBV19
TGTGCCGGAAACGGAGGTCGCCCTAATGAAAAACTGTTTTTT
CAGNGGRPNEKLFF
>-|-|TRBJ2-2|TRBV25-1
TGTGCCAGCAGTGACAGGGTTAACACCGGGGAGCTGTTTTTT
CASSDRVNTGELFF
>-|-|TRBJ2-3|TRBV7-9
TGTGCCAGCAGCTTATTGGGGGGTGAGGCAGATACGCAGTATTTT
CASSLLGGEADTQYF
>once|-|TRBJ2-7|TRBV4-2
TGTGCCAGCAGCCCTCGGGACTCCGGTCCCGACGAGCAGTACTTC
CASSPRDSGPDEQYF
>-|-|TRBJ1-2|TRBV7-2
TGTGCCAGCAGCCCCCCTGGCATTTATGGCTACACCTTC
CASSPPGIYGYTF
>few|-|TRBJ1-2|TRBV24-1
TGTGCCACCAGTGACCCGTCTCCAGGGTCGAACTATGGCTACACCTTC
CATSDPSPGSNYGYTF
>-|TRBD1|TRBJ1-6|TRBV19
TGTGCCAGTAGTACTTACCACAGGGGCGACAATAATTCACCCCTCCACTTT
CASSTYHRGDNNSPLHF
>-|TRBD2|TRBJ2-7|TRBV28
TGTGCCAGCAGTTTTGGACTAGCGGAACTTACCTACGAGCAGTACTTC
CASSFGLAELTYEQYF
>-|-|TRBJ2-5|TRBV6-2/TRBV6-3
TGTGCCAGCAGTTACCATGGGGACTCATGGAACCAAGAGACCCAGTACTTC
CASSYHGDSWNQETQYF
>-|TRBD2|TRBJ2-1|TRBV29-1
TGCGGCGGACTAGCGGGAGACCTTCACTCCTACAATGAGCAGTTCTTC
CGGLAGDLHSYNEQFF
>-|TRBD1|TRBJ1-1|TRBV18
TGTGCCAGCTCACCTCGTCAGGGGGCGCAACCTGAAGCTTTCTTT
CASSPRQGAQPEAFF
>-|-|TRBJ1-1|TRBV5-8
TGTGCCAGCAGCTTTAGGTTCGGGGGGAACACTGAAGCTTTCTTT
CASSFRFGGNTEAFF
>-|-|TRBJ1-3|TRBV10-3
TGTGCCATCAGTGCCGGCAGGGTCAATGGAAACACCATATATTTT
CAISAGRVNGNTIYF
>-|TRBD1|TRBJ2-4|TRBV28
TGTGCCAGCAGCTCCTCCCTGGACAGGGTGAAAAACATTCAGTACTTC
CASSSSLDRVKNIQYF
>-|TRBD1|TRBJ1-2|TRBV5-1
TGCGCCAGCAGCGTGGGACAGGGGTTGGACTATGGCTACACCTTC
CASSVGQGLDYGYTF
>-|-|TRBJ1-1|TRBV19
TGTGCCAGTAGTTCCCAGGGAAACACTGAAGCTTTCTTT
CASSSQGNTEAFF
>-|-|TRBJ2-5|TRBV19
TGTGCCAGTAGTATAATGGGCAGGGAAGAGACCCAGTACTTC
CASSIMGREETQYF
>-|-|TRBJ1-1|TRBV6-1
TGTGCCAGCAGTGGATTAAGGGAGGTCGGGATCACTGAAGCTTTCTTT
CASSGLREVGITEAFF
>few|TRBD2|TRBJ2-3|TRBV5-4
TGTGCCAGCAGCTTGGGAGCGGGAGAGGCAGATACGCAGTATTTT
CASSLGAGEADTQYF
>-|-|TRBJ2-7|TRBV5-5
TGTGCCAGCAGCGTTGGGGGGTACGAGCAGTACTTC
CASSVGGYEQYF
>once|-|TRBJ2-5|TRBV10-2
TGCGCCAGCAGTGAACGGGGGTGGTCGGAGACCCAGTACTTC
CASSERGWSETQYF
>-|TRBD2|TRBJ2-7|TRBV14
TGTGCCAGCAGTTTATCACTAGCGGCCCTTGATGAGCAGTACTTC
CASSLSLAALDEQYF
>many|TRBD2|TRBJ2-1|TRBV20-1
TGCAGTGCTAGTATTAGCGGGTATAACACCAATAATGAGCAGTTCTTC
CSASISGYNTNNEQFF
>-|TRBD1|TRBJ1-1|TRBV5-1
TGCGCCAGCAGCCAGGGGACAGGGAGTAACTTGGCTTTCTTT
CASSQGTGSNLAFF
>once|-|TRBJ2-6|TRBV14
TGTGCCAGCAGCCCCCTTGGCCCTGCCGGGGCCAACGTCCTGACTTTC
CASSPLGPAGANVLTF
>-|-|TRBJ1-1|TRBV28
TGTGCCAGCAGTTTATTTGGCTGGGCGAACACTGAAGCTTTCTTT
CASSLFGWANTEAFF
>-|TRBD1|TRBJ2-7|TRBV6-5
TGTGCCAGCCGGGACAGGGTTGGCGAGCAGTACTTC
CASRDRVGEQYF
>-|TRBD1|TRBJ2-5|TRBV4-3
TGCGCCAGCAGCCAAGGGGACAGGGGGCAAGAGACCCAGTACTTC
CASSQGDRGQETQYF
>-|-|TRBJ2-1|TRBV7-2
TGTGCCAGCAGCGCCTCAGGGCTTAGCTCCTACAATGAGCAGTTCTTC
CASSASGLSSYNEQFF
>-|-|TRBJ2-3|TRBV19
TGTGCCAGTAGATCGAGGGGCACAGATACGCAGTATTTT
CASRSRGTDTQYF
>once|TRBD2|TRBJ2-1|TRBV4-3
TGCGCCAGCAGCCAACGAGCGGGAGATCCCAATGAGCAGTTCTTC
CASSQRAGDPNEQFF
>-|-|TRBJ2-7|TRBV28
TGTGCCAGCAGTTTGCCACAGGGCTACTCCTACGAGCAGTACTTC
CASSLPQGYSYEQYF
>-|-|TRBJ1-2|TRBV7-2
TGTGCCAGCAGCTTATCCGGGGACTATGGCTACACCTTC
CASSLSGDYGYTF
>-|TRBD1|TRBJ2-2|TRBV28
TGTGCCAGCAGCCTACCGGGACAGGGTAAAACCGGGGAGCTGTTTTTT
CASSLPGQGKTGELFF
>-|-|TRBJ2-5|TRBV3-1/TRBV3-2
TGTGCCAGCAGCCAAGGCGATAAAGAGACCCAGTACTTC
CASSQGDKETQYF
>-|-|TRBJ2-7|TRBV4-2
TGTGCCGGCAGCCAATTTTACGGGAGCTCCTACGAGCAGTACTTC
CAGSQFYGSSYEQYF
>-|TRBD1|TRBJ1-6|TRBV7-3
TGTGCCAGCAGCCAAGGGGACAGTTATAATTCACCCCTCCACTTT
CASSQGDSYNSPLHF
>-|-|TRBJ1-1|TRBV5-1
TGCGCCAGCAGCTTGGACTCCATCACTGAAGCTTTCTTT
CASSLDSITEAFF
>-|TRBD1|TRBJ1-5|TRBV30
TGTGCCTGGAGTTCGGGACAGGGTAAGGGGCAGCCCCAGCATTTT
CAWSSGQGKGQPQHF
>-|-|TRBJ1-2|TRBV30
TGTGCCTGGAGTCCGCCCGGGACTGCCCCCGGTGGCTACACCTTC
CAWSPPGTAPGGYTF
>-|-|TRBJ1-2|TRBV28
TGTGCCAGCGTTCGGGTTAACTATGGCTACACCTTC
CASVRVNYGYTF
>-|-|TRBJ2-7|TRBV12-3/TRBV12-4
TGTGCCAGCAGTTTTAATCCGACAGGAGAGCAGTACTTC
CASSFNPTGEQYF
>-|TRBD2|TRBJ2-1|TRBV6-2/TRBV6-3
TGTGCCAGCAGTTACTCTGTGACTAGCGGACTCCTACACAATGAGCAGTTCTTC
CASSYSVTSGLLHNEQFF
>-|-|TRBJ2-4|TRBV6-1
TGTGCCAGCAGTGAGCCAGGGGTGGACAAAAACATTCAGTACTTC
CASSEPGVDKNIQYF